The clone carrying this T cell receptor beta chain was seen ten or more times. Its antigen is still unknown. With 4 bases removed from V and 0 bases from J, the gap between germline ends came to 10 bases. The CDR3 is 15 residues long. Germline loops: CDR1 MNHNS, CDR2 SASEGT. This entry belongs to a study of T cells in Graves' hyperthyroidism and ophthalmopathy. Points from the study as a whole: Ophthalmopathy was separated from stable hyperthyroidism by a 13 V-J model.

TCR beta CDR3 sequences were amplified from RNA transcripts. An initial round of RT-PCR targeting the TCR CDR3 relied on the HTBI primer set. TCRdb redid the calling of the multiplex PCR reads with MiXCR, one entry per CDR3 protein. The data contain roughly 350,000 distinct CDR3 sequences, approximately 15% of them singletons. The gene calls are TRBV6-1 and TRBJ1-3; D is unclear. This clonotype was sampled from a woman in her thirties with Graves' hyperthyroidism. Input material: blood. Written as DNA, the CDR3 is TGTGCCAGCAGTGCCCCGGGGTTCTCTGGAAACACCATATATTTT. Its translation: CASSAPGFSGNTIYF.